The 23 T cell receptor beta chains reported below all come from one sample, sequenced in a study of human T cells and chemical hapten exposure. TCRdb fed the RACE reads into MiXCR, producing one record per CDR3 protein. The sample includes roughly 120,000 distinct CDR3 sequences, roughly an eighth of them seen just once. Time point specified: patch test 1, 2 weeks after DPC sensitization. Treatment: therapeutic diphenylcyclopropenone sensitization with weekly scalp DPC. The sample was whole blood, taken in connection with sensitization to the hapten diphenylcyclopropenone (DPC). The receptors here all came from a man between 18 and 29 years old with alopecia areata. Some clones in this sample may be carry-over from other donors' samples.

In DNA form, the CDR3 reads TGTGCCAGCCACAGACAGGGAAAAGAGACCCAGTACTTC. Translation: CASHRQGKETQYF. V and J are TRBV6-2 or TRBV6-3 and TRBJ2-5, with 7 bases lining up with TRBD1. This CDR3 has 13 amino acids. Germline V gene sequence: CDR1 MNHEY, CDR2 SVGEGT. V was clipped by 8 bases and J by 3 bases; unmatched bases: 6.

There are many counts of this clonotype. CDR3 nucleotides: TGCGCCAGCAGCTTGATGCAGAACACCGGGGAGCTGTTTTTT. Translation gives CASSLMQNTGELFF. The J gene is TRBJ2-2, the V gene TRBV5-1; the D is unclear. The CDR3 length is 14 residues. V was clipped by 1 base and J by 1 base, with 5 bases between them. Germline CDR1 is SGHRS and CDR2 is YFSETQ. The full variable domain, completed using reference TRBV5-1 and TRBJ2-2, is KAGVTQTPRYLIKTRGQQVTLSCSPISGHRSVSWYQQTPGQGLQFLFEYFSETQRNKGNFPGRFSGRQFSNSRSEMNVSTLELGDSALYLCASSLMQNTGELFFGEGSRLTVL.

The genes are TRBV6-6 and TRBJ2-1, with 7 bases matching TRBD1. CDR3 length equals 16 residues. Looked up from germline, CDR1 is MNHNY and CDR2 is SVGAGI (reference sequence). J lost 0 bases, V lost 1 base, and 3 bases had no gene match. As DNA, the CDR3 is TGTGCCAGCAGTTACTACAGGGGATCCTCCTACAATGAGCAGTTCTTC. Amino acids: CASSYYRGSSYNEQFF.

The V call is TRBV6-2 or TRBV6-3, the J call TRBJ1-6, with 9 bases lining up with TRBD1. This CDR3 region has 16 residues. Per germline, CDR1 MNHEY and CDR2 SVGEGT. After removal of 7 bases from V and 4 bases from J, the junction contained 8 bases not matched to a gene. CDR3 protein: CASTDGQGWYNSPLHF. The CDR3 bases are TGTGCCAGCACCGACGGACAGGGGTGGTATAATTCACCCCTCCACTTT.

This chain joins TRBV3-1 and TRBJ2-5; tentatively, D is TRBD1 (6 bases). Germline V gives CDR1 LGHDT, CDR2 YNNKEL (reference sequence). Between the trimmed V and J ends, which lost 1 base and 4 bases, there was a span of 13 bases. This CDR3 contains 15 residues. The CDR3, as DNA: TGTGCCAGCAGCCAAGGACAGGCTTTCCGAGAGACCCAGTACTTC. Translated: CASSQGQAFRETQYF.

In this sample, this clonotype turned up a few times. The chain employs TRBV19 and TRBJ2-4, with 8 positions matching TRBD1. With 4 bases clipped from V and 0 bases from J, the junction kept 5 bases outside the gene matches. The CDR3 is 16 residues long. The germline V gene has CDR1 LNHDA and CDR2 SQIVND (reference sequence). The CDR3 protein is CASSRQGRRAKNIQYF. The CDR3 bases are TGTGCCAGTAGTAGACAGGGGCGGAGAGCCAAAAACATTCAGTACTTC.

The chain combines TRBV6-5 with TRBJ2-6; no firm D call. The ends were cut back, 5 bases at V and 0 bases at J, with 11 bases in the middle. The CDR3 loop spans 16 amino acids. The germline gives CDR1 MNHEY, CDR2 SVGAGI. CDR3 nucleotide sequence: TGTGCCAGCAGTCGCGACGGAGTCTCTGGGGCCAACGTCCTGACTTTC. Protein product: CASSRDGVSGANVLTF.

This sequence joins TRBV6-2 or TRBV6-3 and TRBJ2-7, with TRBD1 matching 11 bases. Trimming at V came to 2 bases and at J to 3 bases, leaving 6 bases not matched to a gene. The CDR3 sequence is 16 residues long. Germline V lookup: CDR1 MNHEY, CDR2 SVGEGT. The CDR3 is CASSYQGTGGLYEQYV. CDR3 nucleotide sequence: TGTGCCAGCAGTTACCAAGGGACAGGGGGACTCTACGAGCAGTACGTC.

This clonotype was seen only a few times. J is TRBJ1-1 and V is TRBV7-2; tentatively, D is TRBD1 (5 bases). V lost 1 base, J lost 5 bases, and 8 bases lay in between. Germline V CDR1 and CDR2: SGHTA, FQGNSA. This CDR3 is built from 13 residues. The CDR3 spells CASSLVGETEAFF. The CDR3 DNA follows: TGTGCCAGCAGCTTAGTGGGGGAGACTGAAGCTTTCTTT.

This clonotype was counted at least ten times. The chain is built from TRBV9 and TRBJ2-6; no clear D gene. The V and J ends lost 6 bases and 0 bases respectively, with 10 bases between them. There are 15 residues in the CDR3. CDR1 and CDR2 from the germline V gene are SGDLS and YYNGEE. CDR3 DNA: TGTGCCAGCACCTATTCCGGCTCTGGGGCCAACGTCCTGACTTTC. Residues: CASTYSGSGANVLTF.

The sample holds a few counts of this clonotype. This chain uses TRBV5-4 with TRBJ2-7; no clear D gene. In germline, CDR1 is SGHNT, CDR2 YYREEE (reference sequence). Between the trimmed V and J ends, which lost 2 bases and 5 bases, there was a span of 11 bases. CDR3 size: 13 residues. As DNA, the CDR3 is TGTGCCAGCAGCTTTGACCTAGGCGACGAGCAGTACGTC. Its translation: CASSFDLGDEQYV.

This clonotype was seen a handful of times. In nucleotides, the CDR3 is TGTGCCAGCAGCCAAGGGGCCCCGGCGGTGCGCGGCACAGATACGCAGTATTTT. Protein sequence: CASSQGAPAVRGTDTQYF. The chain combines TRBV3-2 with TRBJ2-3; the table's D call, TRBD2, has no DNA check behind it. TRBV3-2 is annotated as a pseudogene. CDR3 size: 18 residues.

V gene TRBV20-1 combines with J gene TRBJ2-6, with 9 bases fitting TRBD2. V shed 0 bases and J 1 base; nucleotides not matched to a gene: 7. The length of the CDR3 is 18 residues. In germline, CDR1 is DFQATT, CDR2 SNEGSKA (reference sequence). The CDR3, as DNA: TGCAGTGCTAGAGATACGGCTAGCGGGGTTTCTGGGGCCAACGTCCTGACTTTC. It is translated as CSARDTASGVSGANVLTF.

In its sample, this clonotype was seen a few times. V gene TRBV27 combines with J gene TRBJ1-3; 7 bases line up with TRBD1. V shed 6 bases, J shed 0 bases, and the junction held 5 bases outside the gene matches. Per germline, CDR1 MNHEY and CDR2 SMNVEV (reference sequence). This CDR3 is built from 15 residues. The CDR3 bases are TGTGCCAGCAGGGGGACAGACCTCTCTGGAAACACCATATATTTT. Protein sequence: CASRGTDLSGNTIYF.

This clonotype was seen at least ten times. The chain combines TRBV7-2 with TRBJ2-1; the D gene is possibly TRBD2 (5 bases). The length of the CDR3 is 17 residues. CDR1 is SGHTA, CDR2 FQGNSA, per germline. The V end was cut by 3 bases, the J end by 5 bases, with 20 bases between. The CDR3 region is CASSFVARTAGNNEQFF. The CDR3 DNA reads as TGTGCCAGCAGCTTTGTGGCGAGGACTGCCGGAAACAATGAGCAGTTCTTC.

This clonotype has a count of ten or more. J is TRBJ2-3 and V is TRBV7-6; D call uncertain. The CDR3 is 16 amino acids. V was clipped by 4 bases and J by 0 bases, with 14 bases between them. The V gene's germline CDR1 is SGHVS and CDR2 FNYEAQ. The DNA for the CDR3 is TGTGCCAGCAGCTCCCGTTATCGGGTTAGCACAGATACGCAGTATTTT. Protein product: CASSSRYRVSTDTQYF.

V is TRBV18 and J is TRBJ2-4, with D tentatively TRBD1 (6 bases). Germline CDR1 KGHSH, CDR2 LQKENI. Trimming took off 6 bases at V and 7 bases at J, with 13 bases between the two ends. The CDR3 contains 13 residues. In nucleotides, the CDR3 is TGTGCCAGCTCTCCGGACAGCTCGAACATTCAGTACTTC. It is translated as CASSPDSSNIQYF.

As concerns this clonotype: Mismatch with germline at one junction end may stem from a read error. This chain links TRBV2 with TRBJ2-4; D tentatively fits TRBD1 or TRBD2 (5 bases each). This CDR3 region has 12 residues. Per germline, CDR1 SNHLY and CDR2 FYNNEI. The CDR3 bases are TGTGCCAGCAGCATTCAAACGGGGCTGGAGGTATTC. It is translated as CASSIQTGLEVF.

This clonotype has only a few counts. The J gene is TRBJ2-1, the V gene TRBV7-8; 8 bases are shared with TRBD2. The germline V gene encodes CDR1 SGHVS and CDR2 FQNEAQ. This CDR3 has 15 residues. V was clipped by 3 bases and J by 6 bases; unmatched bases: 7. The CDR3 nucleotides are TGTGCCAGCAGCTTTCTACGGGGGGGCTCCAATGAGCAGTTCTTC. It yields the protein CASSFLRGGSNEQFF. Filled out from reference TRBV7-8 and TRBJ2-1, the complete variable domain reads GAGVSQSPRYKVAKRGQDVALRCDPISGHVSLFWYQQALGQGPEFLTYFQNEAQLDKSGLPSDRFFAERPEGSVSTLKIQRTQQEDSAVYLCASSFLRGGSNEQFFGPGTRLTVL.

The sample holds a few counts of this clonotype. V gene TRBV7-2 combines with J gene TRBJ2-5; perhaps TRBD2 as D (7 bases). The V and J ends lost 5 bases and 5 bases respectively, with 15 bases between them. Germline-derived CDR1 and CDR2 are SGHTA and FQGNSA. There are 14 residues in the CDR3. The CDR3 region has the DNA TGTGCCAGCAGCCCCTCGGGGGGCCCGGAGACCCAGTACTTC. Translating it yields CASSPSGGPETQYF. The variable domain in full, completed from reference TRBV7-2 and TRBJ2-5, reads GAGVSQSPSNKVTEKGKDVELRCDPISGHTALYWYRQSLGQGLEFLIYFQGNSAPDKSGLPSDRFSAERTGGSVSTLTIQRTQQEDSAVYLCASSPSGGPETQYFGPGTRLLVL.

This clonotype was recorded at least ten times. In nucleotides, the CDR3 is TGTGCCAGCAGTTACTCCATTCGGGACTACACCACAGATACGCAGTATTTT. Translation gives CASSYSIRDYTTDTQYF. The chain uses TRBV6-2 or TRBV6-3 and TRBJ2-3; TRBD2 aligns across 7 bases. This CDR3 comprises 17 residues. The junction had 8 bases not matched to a gene; V was cut back by 0 bases and J by 2 bases. The V gene's germline CDR1 is MNHEY and CDR2 SVGEGT.

This CDR3 is CASSSIHGNTIYF. Here the CDR3 DNA reads TGTGCCAGCAGTTCGATACATGGAAACACCATATATTTT. The V gene is TRBV12-3 or TRBV12-4, the J gene TRBJ1-3; D unclear. The V end lost 4 bases, the J end lost 3 bases, and 7 bases lay between the germline ends. The CDR3 covers 13 residues.

This clonotype was seen a few times. The J gene is TRBJ1-2, the V gene TRBV4-3; D is unclear. This CDR3 is built from 12 residues. V lost 4 bases to trimming and J lost 4 bases, with 7 bases between them. Germline V CDR1 and CDR2: LGHNA, YSLEER. CDR3 region: CASSRGAYGYTF. The CDR3 DNA follows: TGCGCCAGCAGCCGGGGAGCCTATGGCTACACCTTC.